These T cell receptor beta chains were read from a single sample in a study of blood T cell repertoires in COVID-19. Measured with immunoSEQ multiplex PCR; TCRdb has only the in-frame clones, and not every one. Of under 110,000 clones listed, approximately 92% were seen once; the top ten hold about 5.7%. The sequencing sample was made of peripheral blood. Source of these receptors: a man aged 50 to 60 with active COVID-19. CDR3s include the opening cysteine and the closing phenylalanine or tryptophan. D genes are given only for firm matches. Size is omitted from some rows. Given values are once, few, many or a class for expanded clones.

CDR3nt: TGTGCCAGCAGCCCGACTAGCGGGAGAGTAAGAAACATTCAGTACTTC
CDR3aa: CASSPTSGRVRNIQYF
v_gene: TRBV7-9
len: 16
j_gene: TRBJ2-4
d_gene: TRBD2
abundance: once

CDR3nt: TGCAGCGGGCGACAGTCCAATGAGCAGTTCTTC
CDR3aa: CSGRQSNEQFF
v_gene: TRBV29-1
len: 11
j_gene: TRBJ2-1
d_gene: -
abundance: -

CDR3nt: TGTGCCTGCAAACCCCTCTTGGGCAGTAATTCACCCCTCCACTTT
CDR3aa: CACKPLLGSNSPLHF
v_gene: TRBV6-6
len: 15
j_gene: TRBJ1-6
d_gene: -
abundance: once

CDR3nt: TGTGCCAGCTGGGACAGGATGTATGGCTACACCTTC
CDR3aa: CASWDRMYGYTF
v_gene: TRBV28
len: 12
j_gene: TRBJ1-2
d_gene: TRBD1
abundance: -

CDR3nt: TGTGCCAGCAGTGAAGTTGTCATGTCCGGGGGTAACGAGCAGTACTTC
CDR3aa: CASSEVVMSGGNEQYF
v_gene: TRBV6-1
len: 16
j_gene: TRBJ2-7
d_gene: -
abundance: -

CDR3nt: TGTGCCAGCAGCCCCCAACCAGGGTCCACTGAAGCTTTCTTT
CDR3aa: CASSPQPGSTEAFF
v_gene: TRBV7-9
len: 14
j_gene: TRBJ1-1
d_gene: -
abundance: -

CDR3nt: TGTGCCAGCAGCCAAATTGGGGCAGGGGATGAGCAGTACTTC
CDR3aa: CASSQIGAGDEQYF
v_gene: TRBV16
len: 14
j_gene: TRBJ2-7
d_gene: -
abundance: -

CDR3nt: TGTGCCAGCAGCCAAGATCCCGGGAGCTTAGATACGCAGTATTTT
CDR3aa: CASSQDPGSLDTQYF
v_gene: TRBV4-2
len: 15
j_gene: TRBJ2-3
d_gene: -
abundance: -

CDR3nt: TGTGCCAGCAGTCCCCGACAGATTATCTATAATTCACCCCTCCACTTT
CDR3aa: CASSPRQIIYNSPLHF
v_gene: TRBV28
len: 16
j_gene: TRBJ1-6
d_gene: -
abundance: -

CDR3nt: TGTGCCAGTAGGAACCGGGACAGGGTCTATGGCTACACCTTC
CDR3aa: CASRNRDRVYGYTF
v_gene: TRBV19
len: 14
j_gene: TRBJ1-2
d_gene: TRBD1
abundance: -

CDR3nt: TGTGCCAGCAGCCCCCGACTAGCGGGACGCTCTGGGGCCAACGTCCTGACTTTC
CDR3aa: CASSPRLAGRSGANVLTF
v_gene: TRBV4-2
len: 18
j_gene: TRBJ2-6
d_gene: TRBD2
abundance: -

CDR3nt: TGTGCCAGCAGTTACTCCTTCCGGGACCAAGAGACCCAGTACTTC
CDR3aa: CASSYSFRDQETQYF
v_gene: TRBV6-5
len: 15
j_gene: TRBJ2-5
d_gene: -
abundance: -

CDR3nt: TGTGCCAGCACCCTGACAGGGACTGGAAACACCATATATTTT
CDR3aa: CASTLTGTGNTIYF
v_gene: TRBV2
len: 14
j_gene: TRBJ1-3
d_gene: TRBD1
abundance: -

CDR3nt: TGTGCCAGCAGTTTCCGTCTAGCGGGAGATTCTGAGCAGTTCTTC
CDR3aa: CASSFRLAGDSEQFF
v_gene: TRBV28
len: 15
j_gene: TRBJ2-1
d_gene: TRBD2
abundance: -

CDR3nt: TGTGCCAGCAGCCATTGGTCCAGCGGGAGCTTCTACGAGCAGTACTTC
CDR3aa: CASSHWSSGSFYEQYF
v_gene: TRBV27
len: 16
j_gene: TRBJ2-7
d_gene: TRBD2
abundance: -

CDR3nt: TGTGCCAGCAGTTTGAACGAGAAAAACATTCAGTACTTC
CDR3aa: CASSLNEKNIQYF
v_gene: TRBV27
len: 13
j_gene: TRBJ2-4
d_gene: -
abundance: -

CDR3nt: TGTGCCAGCAGTTTACGGGGTATCGTCGGCTACACCTTC
CDR3aa: CASSLRGIVGYTF
v_gene: TRBV27
len: 13
j_gene: TRBJ1-2
d_gene: -
abundance: few

CDR3nt: TGTGCCAGCAGCGTTTCCGGGACAGGGGTAAGGTCCTACAATGAGCAGTTCTTC
CDR3aa: CASSVSGTGVRSYNEQFF
v_gene: TRBV9
len: 18
j_gene: TRBJ2-1
d_gene: TRBD1
abundance: few

CDR3nt: TGTGCCAGCAGCCGAGACAGGGGGAGTGGTGAAGCTTTCTTT
CDR3aa: CASSRDRGSGEAFF
v_gene: TRBV7-9
len: 14
j_gene: TRBJ1-1
d_gene: TRBD1
abundance: -

CDR3nt: TGTGCCAGCAGTCTGGCTAGCGGAGCCTACGAGCAGTACTTC
CDR3aa: CASSLASGAYEQYF
v_gene: TRBV25-1
len: 14
j_gene: TRBJ2-7
d_gene: TRBD2
abundance: -

CDR3nt: TGTGCCAGCAGCTTAACAGGGGTCGATGGCTACACCTTC
CDR3aa: CASSLTGVDGYTF
v_gene: TRBV2
len: 13
j_gene: TRBJ1-2
d_gene: TRBD1
abundance: -

CDR3nt: TGTGCCAGCAGTTTACCCGCAACTAATGAAAAACTGTTTTTT
CDR3aa: CASSLPATNEKLFF
v_gene: TRBV28
len: 14
j_gene: TRBJ1-4
d_gene: -
abundance: -

CDR3nt: TGTGCCAGCAGTTCTTCCGGACAGGGGAACACTGAAGCTTTCTTT
CDR3aa: CASSSSGQGNTEAFF
v_gene: TRBV28
len: 15
j_gene: TRBJ1-1
d_gene: TRBD1
abundance: -

CDR3nt: TGTGCCAGCAGCACCCGGGACAGCGGTGCAACTAATGAAAAACTGTTTTTT
CDR3aa: CASSTRDSGATNEKLFF
v_gene: TRBV7-9
len: 17
j_gene: TRBJ1-4
d_gene: TRBD1
abundance: -

CDR3nt: TGTGCCAGCAGCGTAGCGGGAGAAGGTTATGAGCAGTACTTC
CDR3aa: CASSVAGEGYEQYF
v_gene: TRBV9
len: 14
j_gene: TRBJ2-7
d_gene: -
abundance: -

CDR3nt: TGTGCCAGCAGGACAGGGGTGGACACCGGGGAGCTGTTTTTT
CDR3aa: CASRTGVDTGELFF
v_gene: TRBV6-5
len: 14
j_gene: TRBJ2-2
d_gene: TRBD1
abundance: -

CDR3nt: TGTGCCAGCAGCAGGACAGGGAACAATGAGCAGTTCTTC
CDR3aa: CASSRTGNNEQFF
v_gene: TRBV7-2
len: 13
j_gene: TRBJ2-1
d_gene: TRBD1
abundance: -

CDR3nt: TGTGCCAGCACCCGACAGGGATTTTGGGGAGAGACCCAGTACTTC
CDR3aa: CASTRQGFWGETQYF
v_gene: TRBV6-5
len: 15
j_gene: TRBJ2-5
d_gene: TRBD1
abundance: -

CDR3nt: TGTGCCAGCAGTGACTCAGGGGGCGGTCAGCCCCAGCATTTT
CDR3aa: CASSDSGGGQPQHF
v_gene: TRBV2
len: 14
j_gene: TRBJ1-5
d_gene: TRBD1
abundance: -

CDR3nt: TGTGCTAGTGGTTTCTGGGAGGAGGCTGAGCAGTTCTTC
CDR3aa: CASGFWEEAEQFF
v_gene: TRBV12-5
len: 13
j_gene: TRBJ2-1
d_gene: -
abundance: -

CDR3nt: TGTGCCAGCAGTCCACGGGACAGGGGTGGCTACACCTTC
CDR3aa: CASSPRDRGGYTF
v_gene: TRBV27
len: 13
j_gene: TRBJ1-2
d_gene: TRBD1
abundance: once

CDR3nt: TGTGCCAGCAGCTTTATGGGACTAGCCAACGAGCAGTACTTC
CDR3aa: CASSFMGLANEQYF
v_gene: TRBV7-9
len: 14
j_gene: TRBJ2-7
d_gene: TRBD2
abundance: -

CDR3nt: TGTGCCAGCAGAGGGACAGGCCCTAATTCACCCCTCCACTTT
CDR3aa: CASRGTGPNSPLHF
v_gene: TRBV3-1/TRBV3-2
len: 14
j_gene: TRBJ1-6
d_gene: TRBD1
abundance: once

CDR3nt: TGTGCCAGCAGTGAACGGGACAGGTTGGCTTATTATTCACCCCTCCACTTT
CDR3aa: CASSERDRLAYYSPLHF
v_gene: TRBV25-1
len: 17
j_gene: TRBJ1-6
d_gene: TRBD1
abundance: -

CDR3nt: TGTGCCAGCACCCCCGGGACTAGCGGCGACTACGAGCAGTACTTC
CDR3aa: CASTPGTSGDYEQYF
v_gene: TRBV6-5
len: 15
j_gene: TRBJ2-7
d_gene: TRBD2
abundance: -

CDR3nt: TGTGCCAGCTCAAAACTAGCGAGGGCAGATACGCAGTATTTT
CDR3aa: CASSKLARADTQYF
v_gene: TRBV18
len: 14
j_gene: TRBJ2-3
d_gene: TRBD2
abundance: -

CDR3nt: TGTGCCAGTAGTATGTGGGGGCGTGAGCAGTTCTTC
CDR3aa: CASSMWGREQFF
v_gene: TRBV19
len: 12
j_gene: TRBJ2-1
d_gene: -
abundance: -

CDR3nt: TGTGCCAGCAGTGACTCGGCAGGGCAGACCCAGTACTTC
CDR3aa: CASSDSAGQTQYF
v_gene: TRBV6-4
len: 13
j_gene: TRBJ2-5
d_gene: -
abundance: -

CDR3nt: TGCGCCAGCAGCTTTAGCGGGAGCTCTTACAATGAGCAGTTCTTC
CDR3aa: CASSFSGSSYNEQFF
v_gene: TRBV5-1
len: 15
j_gene: TRBJ2-1
d_gene: TRBD2
abundance: -

CDR3nt: TGTGCCAGCAGAGCAGACAGCCTGAACACTGAAGCTTTCTTT
CDR3aa: CASRADSLNTEAFF
v_gene: TRBV6-5
len: 14
j_gene: TRBJ1-1
d_gene: -
abundance: -

CDR3nt: TGTGCCAGCAGTCGGACAGGGGGCTTTGATTCACCCCTCTACTTT
CDR3aa: CASSRTGGFDSPLYF
v_gene: TRBV28
len: 15
j_gene: TRBJ1-6
d_gene: TRBD1
abundance: -

CDR3nt: TGTGCCATCAGTGACCAGGGGGCAACCTACGAGCAGTACTTC
CDR3aa: CAISDQGATYEQYF
v_gene: TRBV10-3
len: 14
j_gene: TRBJ2-7
d_gene: TRBD1
abundance: -

CDR3nt: TGCGCCAGCAGCTTGGAGGGTTCCGGAGGGCCCAATGAGCAGTTCTTC
CDR3aa: CASSLEGSGGPNEQFF
v_gene: TRBV5-1
len: 16
j_gene: TRBJ2-1
d_gene: -
abundance: -

CDR3nt: TGTGCCGGCCAGGTCTCTGGGGCCAACGTCCTGACTTTC
CDR3aa: CAGQVSGANVLTF
v_gene: TRBV30
len: 13
j_gene: TRBJ2-6
d_gene: -
abundance: -